The text below deals with one TCR beta chain. Its specificity is unknown. Profiling relied on immunoSEQ multiplex PCR, and the TCRdb table lists in-frame clones only, not all of them. The top ten hold 3% to 4% of the sample, which has around 350,000 clones, around 90% seen once. This specimen belongs to a study of Ad26.COV2.S vaccination and SARS-CoV-2 variants. Study results and limitations: Considerable breadth of spike-specific CD8+ and CD4+ T cell responses has reportedly been documented following vaccination. Breadth and depth estimates from TCRs may understate total T cell responses. Spike-specific TCR breadth in vaccine recipients exceeded that seen in placebo recipients.

V dropped 2 bases and J dropped 5 bases, with 9 bases sitting between them. CDR1 MNHNS and CDR2 SASEGT come from the germline V gene. The CDR3 has 13 residues. The sequence was obtained from a human donor who had recovered from COVID-19. This chain connects TRBV6-1 to TRBJ1-1; D is ambiguous. The starting material was peripheral blood, obtained after recovery from COVID-19. The CDR3 reads CASSESTWTEAFF. The DNA for the CDR3 is TGTGCCAGCAGTGAATCCACTTGGACTGAAGCTTTCTTT.